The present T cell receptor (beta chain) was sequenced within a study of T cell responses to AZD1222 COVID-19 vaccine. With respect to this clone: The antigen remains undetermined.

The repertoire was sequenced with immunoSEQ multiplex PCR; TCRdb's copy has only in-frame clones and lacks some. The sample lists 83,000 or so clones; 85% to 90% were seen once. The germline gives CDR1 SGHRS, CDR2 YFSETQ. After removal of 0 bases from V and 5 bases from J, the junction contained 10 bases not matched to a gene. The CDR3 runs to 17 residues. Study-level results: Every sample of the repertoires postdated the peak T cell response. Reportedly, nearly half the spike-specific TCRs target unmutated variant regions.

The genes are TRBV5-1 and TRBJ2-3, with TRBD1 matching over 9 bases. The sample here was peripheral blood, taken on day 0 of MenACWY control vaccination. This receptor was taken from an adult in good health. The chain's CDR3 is CASSLDWDRDRKDTQYF. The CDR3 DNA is TGCGCCAGCAGCTTGGATTGGGACAGGGATCGTAAAGATACGCAGTATTTT.